Below are 22 T cell receptor beta chains sequenced from a single sample in a study of cytotoxic CD8 clonotypes in ibrutinib-treated CLL. Profiling relied on immunoSEQ multiplex PCR, and the TCRdb table lists in-frame clones only, not all of them. Of about 84,000 clones in the sample, approximately 86% were seen once. The source was PBMCs, collected before ibrutinib treatment. These receptors all come from a human donor with chronic lymphocytic leukemia.

This clone was found once. The V and J genes are TRBV6-6 and TRBJ1-5, with D tentatively TRBD1 (6 bases). Germline lookup yields CDR1 MNHNY and CDR2 SVGAGI (reference sequence). The CDR3 runs to 14 residues. The V and J ends lost 5 bases and 6 bases respectively, with 14 bases between them. CDR3 DNA sequence: TGTGCCAGCAGTACGGACAGTGGACTTCAGCCCCAGCATTTT. This codes for CASSTDSGLQPQHF.

This clone was observed once. The CDR3 coding sequence is TGTGCCAGCAGTGAAGGAGGGCGGGCGGCTCCTCAGCCCCAGCATTTT. It codes for CASSEGGRAAPQPQHF. The chain has TRBV2 and TRBJ1-5; D gene unclear. The V gene lost 1 base and the J gene lost 6 bases, with 16 bases spanning the gap. This CDR3 is 16 amino acids long. Germline V gene sequence: CDR1 SNHLY, CDR2 FYNNEI.

This clone appeared a few times. This rearrangement joins TRBV10-3 to TRBJ1-3; 7 bases fit TRBD1. This CDR3 region has 16 residues. The V gene's germline CDR1 is ENHRY and CDR2 SYGVKD. V shed 6 bases and J 0 bases; nucleotides not matched to a gene: 8. The CDR3 DNA reads TGTGCCATCAGCTGGGACAGACCTAACTCTGGAAACACCATATATTTT. Its protein product is CAISWDRPNSGNTIYF.

The chain uses TRBV7-3 and TRBJ2-1, with 8 nucleotides matching TRBD2. This CDR3 is 16 amino acids long. From germline, CDR1 is SGHTA and CDR2 FQGTGA. J lost 6 bases, V lost 2 bases, and 9 bases had no gene match. In DNA form, the CDR3 reads TGTGCCAGCAGCTTATCGGGACTAGGAGGGGGCAATGAGCAGTTCTTC. Translation: CASSLSGLGGGNEQFF.

This clone was recorded only once. V usage is TRBV27 and J usage is TRBJ2-7, with 8 positions matching TRBD2. V dropped 2 bases and J dropped 6; count of bases not matched to a gene: 9. This CDR3 is built from 15 residues. CDR1 MNHEY and CDR2 SMNVEV come from the germline V gene (reference sequence). The CDR3 DNA is TGTGCCAGCAGTTTAGTGGGGACTAGTGGGTCCGAGCAGTACTTC. Amino acids: CASSLVGTSGSEQYF.

The V and J genes are TRBV7-2 and TRBJ1-5, with unresolved D. Germline V CDR1 and CDR2: SGHTA, FQGNSA. V was shortened by 4 bases and J by 2 bases, with 6 bases between the two germline ends. This CDR3 spans 13 amino acids. Here the CDR3 DNA reads TGTGCCAGCAGCTCGGACCGCAATCAGCCCCAGCATTTT. Protein: CASSSDRNQPQHF.

This chain connects TRBV9 to TRBJ1-3; D is uncertain. CDR1 is SGDLS, CDR2 YYNGEE, per germline. The CDR3 runs 12 residues. V was clipped by 4 bases and J by 7 bases, with 9 bases between them. The CDR3 sequence: CASSPERNTIYF. The CDR3 bases are TGTGCCAGCAGCCCCGAGAGGAACACCATATATTTT.

The chain carries TRBV27 and TRBJ2-7; weak D call: TRBD2 (6 bases). The germline V and J ends were trimmed by 4 bases and 2 bases, with 21 bases remaining between them. The CDR3 sequence is 17 residues long. Germline-derived CDR1 and CDR2 are MNHEY and SMNVEV (reference sequence). As DNA, the CDR3 is TGTGCCAGCAGTTCGCTTAGCTTCGGGAGCCTTACCTACGAGCAGTACTTC. It specifies CASSSLSFGSLTYEQYF.

The gene calls are TRBV10-1 and TRBJ2-2; the match to TRBD2 covers 9 bases. From germline, CDR1 is WNHNN and CDR2 SYGVQD (reference sequence). The CDR3 contains 16 residues. The junction had 5 bases not matched to a gene; V was cut back by 2 bases and J by 4 bases. The CDR3 spells CASSEGGAGGTGELFF. CDR3 nucleotide sequence: TGCGCCAGCAGTGAGGGTGGAGCGGGAGGCACCGGGGAGCTGTTTTTT.

V is TRBV2 and J is TRBJ1-3; 9 nucleotides match TRBD1. The CDR3 length is 19 residues. Germline V lookup: CDR1 SNHLY, CDR2 FYNNEI. V was pared by 4 bases and J by 5 bases, with 18 bases of the junction left unmatched. The CDR3 reads CASSVDRGYARSSRNTIYF. In DNA, the CDR3 is TGTGCCAGCAGTGTGGACAGGGGTTACGCTCGTTCCTCGAGAAACACCATATATTTT.

The chain combines TRBV30 with TRBJ1-1, with D possibly matching TRBD1 (6 bases). V was clipped by 4 bases and J by 1 base, with 10 bases between them. The CDR3 consists of 13 residues. The germline V gene encodes CDR1 GTSNPN and CDR2 SVGIG (reference sequence). CDR3 protein: CAWNRGENTEAFF. The CDR3 coding sequence is TGTGCCTGGAATAGGGGGGAGAACACTGAAGCTTTCTTT.

This chain connects TRBV5-1 to TRBJ2-3; no clear D gene. Germline assignment: CDR1 SGHRS and CDR2 YFSETQ. The CDR3 loop spans 15 amino acids. The V end was cut by 7 bases, the J end by 2 bases, with 17 bases between. The CDR3 nucleotides are TGCGCCAGCTTAGCTTACCGGTTCGACACAGATACGCAGTATTTT. Its protein product is CASLAYRFDTDTQYF.

This clone was observed once. This chain uses TRBV28 with TRBJ2-7, with a tentative D call TRBD1 (6 bases). Trimming took off 6 bases at V and 0 bases at J, with 9 bases between the two ends. CDR3 length equals 13 residues. Germline V CDR1 and CDR2: MDHEN, SYDVKM. The CDR3 nucleotides read TGTGCCAGCAGCGAAGGGGGCTCCTACGAGCAGTACTTC. Its translation: CASSEGGSYEQYF.

The chain recombines TRBV29-1 with TRBJ1-1; 10 positions match TRBD1. J gave up 5 bases and V 2 bases, and 5 bases lay outside the gene matches. Per germline, CDR1 SQVTM and CDR2 ANQGSEA. This CDR3 has 14 residues. The DNA for the CDR3 is TGCAGCGTTGAACTAGGACAGGGGGGAACTGAAGCTTTCTTT. Its translation is CSVELGQGGTEAFF.

The CDR3 bases are TGTGCCAGCAGTTTCTCACTAGCGGGCGCCTCCTACGAGCAGTACTTC. Protein product: CASSFSLAGASYEQYF. The rearrangement uses TRBV28 and TRBJ2-7, with TRBD2 matching 9 bases. V dropped 3 bases and J dropped 0; count of bases not matched to a gene: 6. Germline CDR1 and CDR2: MDHEN and SYDVKM. The CDR3 has 16 residues.

V gene TRBV7-7 combines with J gene TRBJ2-1; 11 bases map to TRBD2. The CDR3 sequence is 14 residues long. V lost 1 base to trimming and J lost 9 bases; unmatched junction nucleotides: 2. Germline lookup yields CDR1 SSHAT and CDR2 FNYEAQ (reference sequence). In DNA, the CDR3 is TGTGCCAGCAGCTTAGGAGGACTAGCGGGTGAGCAGTTCTTC. Its translation: CASSLGGLAGEQFF. The full variable domain, in which reference TRBV7-7 and TRBJ2-1 provide the parts outside the CDR3, is GAGVSQSPRYKVTKRGQDVTLRCDPISSHATLYWYQQALGQGPEFLTYFNYEAQPDKSGLPSDRFSAERPEGSISTLTIQRTEQRDSAMYRCASSLGGLAGEQFFGPGTRLTVL.

The rearrangement joins TRBV27 to TRBJ2-3; D may be TRBD2 (6 bases). The CDR3 is 17 amino acids. V was trimmed by 4 bases and J by 1 base, leaving 18 bases between them. The germline V gene has CDR1 MNHEY and CDR2 SMNVEV (reference sequence). DNA for the CDR3: TGTGCCAGCAGTTCTCAGACTAGTTTCACCCGCACAGATACGCAGTATTTT. It specifies CASSSQTSFTRTDTQYF.

In DNA, the CDR3 is TGTGCCAGCAGCGTAGACAGGGCTCCAGATACGCAGTATTTT. This encodes CASSVDRAPDTQYF. This sequence joins TRBV9 and TRBJ2-3; tentative D call: TRBD1 (6 bases). The CDR3 runs to 14 residues. Germline-derived CDR1 and CDR2 are SGDLS and YYNGEE. Trimming left V 0 bases short and J 4 bases short, with 9 bases between.

The chain uses TRBV5-1 and TRBJ2-1; a possible D gene is TRBD1 (6 bases). The CDR3 is 16 amino acids. Germline CDR1 reads SGHRS; CDR2 reads YFSETQ. With 0 bases removed from V and 5 bases from J, the gap between germline ends came to 15 bases. The CDR3, as DNA: TGCGCCAGCAGCTTGGCCCAGGGGTCTTCGAACAATGAGCAGTTCTTC. It is translated as CASSLAQGSSNNEQFF.

The chain employs TRBV6-5 and TRBJ1-1; D is unresolved. V was clipped by 0 bases and J by 5 bases, with 7 bases between them. Per germline, CDR1 MNHEY and CDR2 SVGAGI. The CDR3 sequence is 13 residues long. This chain's CDR3 is CASSYSADTEAFF. The CDR3 DNA reads as TGTGCCAGCAGTTACTCGGCGGATACTGAAGCTTTCTTT.

The chain recombines TRBV4-1 with TRBJ1-2; a possible D gene is TRBD1 (6 bases). CDR1 MGHRA and CDR2 YSYEKL come from the germline V gene. The CDR3 has 13 residues. V was shortened by 0 bases and J by 4 bases, with 6 bases between the two germline ends. CDR3 sequence: CASSQDRGYGYTF. The CDR3 nucleotides read TGCGCCAGCAGCCAAGACAGGGGCTATGGCTACACCTTC.

This chain connects TRBV7-6 to TRBJ2-7; tentatively, D is TRBD1 (6 bases). CDR3 length equals 14 residues. Germline V gene data show CDR1 as SGHVS and CDR2 as FNYEAQ. Trimming left V 4 bases short and J 2 bases short, with 12 bases between. CDR3 protein: CASSSYRVPYEQYF. DNA for the CDR3: TGTGCCAGCAGCTCATACAGGGTCCCCTACGAGCAGTACTTC.